This T cell receptor (beta chain) came from a study of cytomegalovirus exposure and HLA in healthy donors. Findings of the study overall: When analyzed later, a missense DCLRE1C variant was found to be linked to TCR beta V- and J-gene trimming.

This PCR relied on a set of 60 Vbeta primers and 13 Jbeta primers. Libraries were prepared by immunoSEQ multiplex PCR; TCRdb keeps only in-frame clonotypes and omits some of them. The table lists 120,000 to 150,000 clones, over 60% of them singletons. The CDR3 extends over 14 amino acids. V was trimmed by 3 bases and J by 7 bases, leaving 14 bases between them. From germline, CDR1 is MDHEN and CDR2 SYDVKM. Turning to this clone: Its antigen is unidentified.

The sequencing input was PBMCs. The chain uses TRBV28 and TRBJ2-3; D gene unclear. The receptor comes from a male donor in good health and CMV-seropositive. The CDR3 nucleotides read TGTGCCAGCAGTTTCCTCGGTTTGTTGAATACGCAGTATTTT. Amino acid sequence: CASSFLGLLNTQYF.